This entry features one T cell receptor (beta chain) sequence. The antigen remains undetermined. CD45RO-negative CD8 cells positively selected for CCR7 made up the naive population, which excluded terminally differentiated effector memory CD45RA+ cells. Produced via immunoSEQ multiplex PCR; TCRdb's table is partial and in-frame only. Here the sample spans fewer than 1 million clones, about 96% being singletons. This sample was included in a study of shared clonotypes between healthy human individuals. Broader study findings: In contrast to clonotypes shared by all four donors, non-shared clonotypes had lower generation probabilities. A handful of donors held around 5% of naive CD4 clonotypes in common. Few donors restricted represented genetic and exposure-history diversity.

CDR1 SGHKS and CDR2 YYEKEE come from the germline V gene (reference sequence). The CDR3 is 15 amino acids. Losses at the gene ends were 4 bases for V and 4 bases for J; bases not matched to a gene: 10. The sequenced sample was naive CD8+ T cells sorted from blood. This receptor was obtained from a man under 40 in good health. The rearrangement links TRBV5-5 to TRBJ2-7; 8 nucleotides align to TRBD1. CDR3 residues: CASSGTGGVQYEQYF. In nucleotides, the CDR3 is TGTGCCAGCAGCGGAACAGGGGGTGTACAGTACGAGCAGTACTTC.